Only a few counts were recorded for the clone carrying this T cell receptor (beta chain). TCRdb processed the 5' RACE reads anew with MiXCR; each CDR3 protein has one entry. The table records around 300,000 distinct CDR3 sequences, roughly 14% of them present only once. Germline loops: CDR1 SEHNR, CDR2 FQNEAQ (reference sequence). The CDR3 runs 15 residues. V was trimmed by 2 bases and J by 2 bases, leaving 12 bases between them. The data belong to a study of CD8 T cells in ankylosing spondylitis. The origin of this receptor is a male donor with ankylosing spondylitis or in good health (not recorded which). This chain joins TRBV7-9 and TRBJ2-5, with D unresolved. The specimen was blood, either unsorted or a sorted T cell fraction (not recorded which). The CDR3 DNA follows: TGTGCCAGCAGCTTAAGGACCAGCCGGCAAGAGACCCAGTACTTC. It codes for CASSLRTSRQETQYF.